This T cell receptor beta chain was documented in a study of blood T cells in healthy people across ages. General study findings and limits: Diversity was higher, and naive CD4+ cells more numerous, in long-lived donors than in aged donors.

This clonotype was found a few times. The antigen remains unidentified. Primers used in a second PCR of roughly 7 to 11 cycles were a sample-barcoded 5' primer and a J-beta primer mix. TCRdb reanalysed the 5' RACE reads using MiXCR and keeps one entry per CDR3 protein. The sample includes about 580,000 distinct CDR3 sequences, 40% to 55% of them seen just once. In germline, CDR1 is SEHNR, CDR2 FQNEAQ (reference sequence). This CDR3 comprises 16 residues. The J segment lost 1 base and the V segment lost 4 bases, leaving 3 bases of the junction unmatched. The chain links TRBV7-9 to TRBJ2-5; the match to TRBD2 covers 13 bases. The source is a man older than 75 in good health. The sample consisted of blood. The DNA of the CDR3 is TGTGCCAGCAGCTCGGGACTAGCGGGACTCCAAGAGACCCAGTACTTC. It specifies CASSSGLAGLQETQYF.